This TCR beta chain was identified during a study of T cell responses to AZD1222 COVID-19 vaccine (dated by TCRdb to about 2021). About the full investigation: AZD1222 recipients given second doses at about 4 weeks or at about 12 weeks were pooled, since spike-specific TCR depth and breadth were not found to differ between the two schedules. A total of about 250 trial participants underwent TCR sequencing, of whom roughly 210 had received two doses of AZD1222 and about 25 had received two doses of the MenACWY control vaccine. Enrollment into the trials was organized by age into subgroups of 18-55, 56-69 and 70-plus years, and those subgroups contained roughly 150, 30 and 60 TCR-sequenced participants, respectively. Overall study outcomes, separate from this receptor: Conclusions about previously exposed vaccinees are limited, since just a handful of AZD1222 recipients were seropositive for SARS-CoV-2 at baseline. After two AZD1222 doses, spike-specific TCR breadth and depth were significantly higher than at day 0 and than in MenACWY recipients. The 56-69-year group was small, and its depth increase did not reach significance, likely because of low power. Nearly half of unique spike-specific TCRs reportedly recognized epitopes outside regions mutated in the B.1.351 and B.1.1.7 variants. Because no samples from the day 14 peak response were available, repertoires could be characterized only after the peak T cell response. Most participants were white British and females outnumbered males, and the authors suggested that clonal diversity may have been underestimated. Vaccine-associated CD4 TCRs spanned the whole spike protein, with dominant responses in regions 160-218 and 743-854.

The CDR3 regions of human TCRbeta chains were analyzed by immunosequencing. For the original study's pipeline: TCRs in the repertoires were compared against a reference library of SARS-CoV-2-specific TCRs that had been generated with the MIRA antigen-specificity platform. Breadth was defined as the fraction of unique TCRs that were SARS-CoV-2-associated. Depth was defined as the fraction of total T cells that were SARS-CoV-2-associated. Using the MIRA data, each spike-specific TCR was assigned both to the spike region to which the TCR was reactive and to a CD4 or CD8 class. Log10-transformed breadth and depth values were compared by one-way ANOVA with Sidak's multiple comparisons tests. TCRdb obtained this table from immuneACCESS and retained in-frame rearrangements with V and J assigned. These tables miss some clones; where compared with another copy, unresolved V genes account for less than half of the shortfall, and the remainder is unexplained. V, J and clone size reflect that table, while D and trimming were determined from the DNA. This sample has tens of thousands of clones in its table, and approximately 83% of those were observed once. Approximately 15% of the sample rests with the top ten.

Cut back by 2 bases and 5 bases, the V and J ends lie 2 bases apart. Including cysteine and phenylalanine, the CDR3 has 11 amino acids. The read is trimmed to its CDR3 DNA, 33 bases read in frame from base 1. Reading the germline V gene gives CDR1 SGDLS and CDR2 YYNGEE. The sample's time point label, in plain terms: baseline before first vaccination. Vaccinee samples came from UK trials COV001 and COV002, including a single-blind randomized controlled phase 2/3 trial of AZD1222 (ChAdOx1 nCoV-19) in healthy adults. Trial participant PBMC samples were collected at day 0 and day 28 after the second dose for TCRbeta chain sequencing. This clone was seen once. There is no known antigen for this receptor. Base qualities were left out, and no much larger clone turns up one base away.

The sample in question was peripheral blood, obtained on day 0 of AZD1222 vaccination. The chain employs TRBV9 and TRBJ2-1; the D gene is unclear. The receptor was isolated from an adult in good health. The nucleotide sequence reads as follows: TGTGCCAGCAGCGTGGACAATGAGCAGTTCTTC. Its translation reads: CASSVDNEQFF.